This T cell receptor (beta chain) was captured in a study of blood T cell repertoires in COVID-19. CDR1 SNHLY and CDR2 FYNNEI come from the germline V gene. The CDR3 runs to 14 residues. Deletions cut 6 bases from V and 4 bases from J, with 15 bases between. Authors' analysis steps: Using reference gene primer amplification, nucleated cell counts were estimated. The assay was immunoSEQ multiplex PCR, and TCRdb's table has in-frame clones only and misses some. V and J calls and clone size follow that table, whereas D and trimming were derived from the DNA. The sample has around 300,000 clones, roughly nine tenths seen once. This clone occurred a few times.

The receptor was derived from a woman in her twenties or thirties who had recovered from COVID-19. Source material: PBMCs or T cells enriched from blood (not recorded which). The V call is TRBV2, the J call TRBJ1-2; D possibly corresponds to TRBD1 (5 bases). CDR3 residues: CASSPPGSRYGYTF. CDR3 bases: TGTGCCAGCAGCCCCCCAGGGTCCCGCTATGGCTACACCTTC.